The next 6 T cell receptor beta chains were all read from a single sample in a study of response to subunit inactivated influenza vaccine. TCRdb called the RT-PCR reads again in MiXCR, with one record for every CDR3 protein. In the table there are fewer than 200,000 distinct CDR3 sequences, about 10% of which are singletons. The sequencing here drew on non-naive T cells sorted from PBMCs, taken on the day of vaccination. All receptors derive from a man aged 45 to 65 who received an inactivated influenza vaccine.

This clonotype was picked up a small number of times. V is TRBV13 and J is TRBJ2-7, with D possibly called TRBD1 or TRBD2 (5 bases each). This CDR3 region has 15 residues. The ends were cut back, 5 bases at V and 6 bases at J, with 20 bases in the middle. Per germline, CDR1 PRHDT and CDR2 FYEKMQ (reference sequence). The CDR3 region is CASSPNPGREIEQYF. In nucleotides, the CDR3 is TGTGCCAGCAGCCCAAACCCGGGACGCGAGATCGAGCAGTACTTC.

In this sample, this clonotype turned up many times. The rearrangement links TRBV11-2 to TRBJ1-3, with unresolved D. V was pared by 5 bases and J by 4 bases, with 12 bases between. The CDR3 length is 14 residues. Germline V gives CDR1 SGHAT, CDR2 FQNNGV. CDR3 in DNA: TGTGCCAGCAGCCTCGGACGGCTAGGAAACACCATATATTTT. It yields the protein CASSLGRLGNTIYF.

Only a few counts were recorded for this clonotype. CDR3: CAISESGGREAEQYF. DNA for the CDR3: TGTGCCATCAGTGAGTCGGGGGGCAGGGAGGCCGAGCAGTACTTC. The J gene is TRBJ2-7, the V gene TRBV10-3; D might be TRBD1 or TRBD2, each matching 6 bases. CDR1 is ENHRY, CDR2 SYGVKD, per germline. V lost 0 bases to trimming and J lost 6 bases, with 15 bases between them. The CDR3 extends over 15 amino acids.

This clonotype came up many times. The CDR3 spells CSVVGAGANVLTF. The CDR3 nucleotides read TGCAGCGTTGTGGGGGCTGGGGCCAACGTCCTGACTTTC. This chain links TRBV29-1 with TRBJ2-6; D may be TRBD1 or TRBD2 (5 bases each). This CDR3 has 13 residues. CDR1 and CDR2 (germline): SQVTM, ANQGSEA. V lost 4 bases and J 2 bases, leaving 6 bases between the germline ends. Complete variable domain (other parts from reference TRBV29-1 and TRBJ2-6): SAVISQKPSRDICQRGTSLTIQCQVDSQVTMMFWYRQQPGQSLTLIATANQGSEATYESGFVIDKFPISRPNLTFSTLTVSNMSPEDSSIYLCSVVGAGANVLTFGAGSRLTVL.

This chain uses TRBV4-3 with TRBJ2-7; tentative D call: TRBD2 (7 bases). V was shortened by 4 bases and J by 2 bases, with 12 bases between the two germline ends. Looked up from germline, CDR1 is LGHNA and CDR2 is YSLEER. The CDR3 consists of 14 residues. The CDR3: CASSPGGRPYEQYF. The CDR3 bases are TGCGCCAGCAGCCCCGGGGGGCGACCCTACGAGCAGTACTTC.

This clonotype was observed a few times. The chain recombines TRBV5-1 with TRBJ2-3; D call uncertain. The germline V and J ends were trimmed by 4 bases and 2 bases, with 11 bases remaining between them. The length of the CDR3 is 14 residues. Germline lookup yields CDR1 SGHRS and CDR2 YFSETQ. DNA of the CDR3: TGCGCCAGCAGCCCCAGATTTTTCACAGATACGCAGTATTTT. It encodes CASSPRFFTDTQYF.